A selection of T cell receptor beta chains follows, all from one sample in a study of blood T cells in healthy people across ages. TCRdb analysed the 5' RACE reads with MiXCR anew, one entry per CDR3 protein. The sample includes around 710,000 distinct CDR3 sequences, roughly 44% seen only once; the top ten take around a fifth. The specimen was blood. Every receptor here comes from a woman aged 60 to 75 in good health. Both conserved end residues are trimmed from each CDR3.

v_call cdr3_length cdr3_aa
TRBV29-1 11 SVDGVGTDTQY
TRBV12-3/TRBV12-4 11 ASSLARDQPQH
TRBV29-1 12 SVVGDSLNQPQH
TRBV28 11 ASSTPGRETQY
TRBV24-1 15 ATSDSTGLASYNEQF
TRBV7-9 12 ASSSRAEACEQF
TRBV10-2 12 ASSEWQNNSPLH
TRBV7-9 12 ASSFLDRPYGYT
TRBV11-2 12 ASSLDLEGDTQY
TRBV20-1 8 GPRNNEQF
TRBV12-5 10 ASGRDGYGYT
TRBV10-3 14 AISDPPAENTGELF
TRBV12-3/TRBV12-4 13 ASSPMGQGTYEQY
TRBV13 13 ASSLGGTGAYEQY
TRBV7-9 13 ASSSRTGGDSPLH
TRBV7-2 16 ASSLERSMASGRRTQY
TRBV29-1 10 SAGHKAWGQY
TRBV30 12 ACIHSGLAGAMY
TRBV9 13 ASSVSQSTYNEQY
TRBV20-1 16 SARRGLAGEGLRETQY
TRBV20-1 12 SAPPDRDQETQY
TRBV5-1 13 ASSRFDKNTGELF
TRBV7-2 15 ASSKNRTSLGLETQY
TRBV4-1 15 ASSQGAGTDNTDAQY
TRBV5-1 13 ASSFGTPGPYEQY
TRBV4-1 12 ASSPEDRDPEQY
TRBV12-3/TRBV12-4 13 ASSSSGGRTDTQY
TRBV10-3 11 AISERFPDTQY
TRBV3-1 14 ASSHLGGGAKNIQC
TRBV7-9 13 ASSPPRDRHRYAV
TRBV4-1 14 ASSQGVGLAPDTQY
TRBV4-2 15 ASSQEGAGVGKDTQY